These T cell receptor beta chains were read from a single sample in a study of T cells in Graves' hyperthyroidism and ophthalmopathy. TCRdb reanalysed the multiplex PCR reads using MiXCR and keeps one entry per CDR3 protein. This sample yields 350,000 or so distinct CDR3 sequences, of which roughly a sixth are seen a single time; 34% belongs to the top ten. Specimen: blood. The receptors come from a woman aged 25 to 39 with Graves' hyperthyroidism that later progressed to Graves' ophthalmopathy. Each CDR3 is given with its conserved first and last residue. A D gene is named only where the DNA matches it firmly. The size field is filled for only some rows; it gives once, few, many or a size class.

>TRBD1|many|TRBV3-1|TRBJ2-4
TGTGCCAGCAGTACCGGGACAGGGTTCGTGGAAAACATTCAGTACTTC
CASSTGTGFVENIQYF
>.|.|TRBV7-2|TRBJ1-2
TGTGCCAGCAGCTTGTGGGGGGATGGATCTGGCTACACCTTC
CASSLWGDGSGYTF
>.|.|TRBV3-1|TRBJ2-7
TGTGCCAGCAGCCCCGGACACGGAACTTTCGAGCAGTACTTC
CASSPGHGTFEQYF
>.|few|TRBV19|TRBJ2-1
TGTGCCAGTAGTCCGAATCTACTAGCTCGCGAGCAGTTCTTC
CASSPNLLAREQFF
>.|many|TRBV28|TRBJ2-3
TGTGCCAGCAGTTTAGGTGGGGCCCCTTCGGATACGCAGTATTTT
CASSLGGAPSDTQYF
>TRBD1|few|TRBV5-4|TRBJ1-1
TGTGCCAGCAGCTTACAGGGGATGGGAACTGAAGCTTTCTTT
CASSLQGMGTEAFF
>.|.|TRBV19|TRBJ1-2
TGTGCCAGTAGTATCGGCGGGCAGGGTAACTATGGCTACACCTTC
CASSIGGQGNYGYTF
>.|many|TRBV11-2|TRBJ1-1
TGTGCCAGCAGCAGCTCAAGGTATGAAGCTTTCTTT
CASSSSRYEAFF
>.|many|TRBV7-2|TRBJ1-1
TGTGCCAGCAGCTTAACCGCTCTCGGGCCGGGGGCTATCACTGAAGCTTTCTTT
CASSLTALGPGAITEAFF
>TRBD2|.|TRBV2|TRBJ2-5
TGTGCCAGCTTAATCCTAGCGGGAGTCCCTCAGTACTTC
CASLILAGVPQYF
>.|few|TRBV29-1|TRBJ1-4
TGCAGCGCCCTCGGTCAGGGTCGTGAAAAACTGCTTTTT
CSALGQGREKLLF
>.|.|TRBV19|TRBJ2-2
TGTGCCAGTACTAGAGACACCGGGGAGCTGTTTTTT
CASTRDTGELFF
>.|many|TRBV27|TRBJ2-1
TGTGCCAGCAGTTGGGGGGCAGGGTGGTATGAGCAGTTCTTC
CASSWGAGWYEQFF
>TRBD1|few|TRBV5-1|TRBJ1-1
TGCGCCAGCAGTCAATGGACAGGCGAGAGGATGAACACTGAAGCTTCCTTT
CASSQWTGERMNTEASF
>TRBD2|.|TRBV29-1|TRBJ2-1
TGCAGCGTTGAAGATCCGGACGGGGGGGCCGACAATGAGCAGTTCTTC
CSVEDPDGGADNEQFF
>.|many|TRBV12-3/TRBV12-4|TRBJ2-1
TGTGCCAGCACCCACCACCGGGCGGGGTACAATGAGCAATTCTTC
CASTHHRAGYNEQFF
>TRBD1|many|TRBV9|TRBJ1-2
TGTGCCAGCAGCGCCAATCTGCTCAGGGACAGGGTAGGCGGCTACACCTTC
CASSANLLRDRVGGYTF
>.|few|TRBV19|TRBJ2-2
TGTGCCAGTAGGAGGGGTTCGAACACCGGGGAGCTGTTTTTT
CASRRGSNTGELFF
>TRBD1|.|TRBV5-1|TRBJ2-7
TGCGCCAGCACACATGGGGATGCATACCGGGACAGGGGATACGAGCAGTACTTC
CASTHGDAYRDRGYEQYF
>.|few|TRBV15|TRBJ2-3
TGTGCCATTCTAGCGACTAGCACAGATACGCAGTATTTT
CAILATSTDTQYF
>.|many|TRBV12-3/TRBV12-4|TRBJ1-4
TGTGCCAGCAGTTTGAGTAAGGGGGAGGGGAAACTGTTTTTT
CASSLSKGEGKLFF
>TRBD1|many|TRBV14|TRBJ2-1
TGTGCCAGCAGTCAAACCGGACAGGGCCGTTACAATGAGCAGTTCTTC
CASSQTGQGRYNEQFF
>TRBD2|many|TRBV2|TRBJ2-5
TGTGCCAGCAGTGCGGGAGGGGCCCTCCAAGAGACCCAGTACTTC
CASSAGGALQETQYF
>.|many|TRBV19|TRBJ1-1
TGTGCCAGTAGTATGGTGTTTATGGGGACTGAAGCTTTCTTT
CASSMVFMGTEAFF
>.|many|TRBV30|TRBJ1-5
TGTGCCTGGAGTGATCGGGGGCACAATCAGCCCCAGCATTTT
CAWSDRGHNQPQHF
>.|.|TRBV10-3|TRBJ2-7
TGTGCCAGCACCGGAGGGGGGTCCCCCTACGAGCAGTACTTC
CASTGGGSPYEQYF
>TRBD1|.|TRBV7-9|TRBJ1-5
TGTGCCAGCAGCCCCCCTGCCGGGACAGGGGGAGATAGCAATCAGCCCCAGCATTTT
CASSPPAGTGGDSNQPQHF
>.|many|TRBV28|TRBJ1-2
TGTGCCAGCAGTTTCGGCAGGACCTATGGCTACACCTTC
CASSFGRTYGYTF
>.|many|TRBV12-3/TRBV12-4|TRBJ2-5
TGTGCCAGCAGCCCGCCTCGCCGACCCGGGTGGGAGACCCAGTACTTC
CASSPPRRPGWETQYF
>TRBD2|.|TRBV29-1|TRBJ2-7
TGCAGCGCCGTAGCGGGAGGGCCTCACGAGCAGTACTTC
CSAVAGGPHEQYF
>TRBD2|many|TRBV20-1|TRBJ2-5
TGCAGTGCTAGCCCCACTAGCGGGAGGATAGAGACCCAGTACTTC
CSASPTSGRIETQYF
>.|many|TRBV28|TRBJ1-2
TGTGCCAGCAGTTCCCGGCACCTTTATACTAACTATGGCTACACCTTC
CASSSRHLYTNYGYTF
>.|many|TRBV12-3/TRBV12-4|TRBJ2-5
TGTGCCAGCAGTTTCACCGTTCAAGAGACCCAGTACTTC
CASSFTVQETQYF
>.|many|TRBV11-2|TRBJ2-1
TGTGCCAGCGAGGGATTCTCCTACAATGAGCAGTTCTTC
CASEGFSYNEQFF
>TRBD1|.|TRBV28|TRBJ1-2
TGTGCCAGCAGAACCGACAGGGGTGGTTCTGGTTTCCTGGAGGGCTACACCTTC
CASRTDRGGSGFLEGYTF
>.|many|TRBV20-1|TRBJ2-5
TGCAGTGCTTCTCTTGGCGGCCGGGAGACCCAGTACTTC
CSASLGGRETQYF
>.|.|TRBV20-1|TRBJ1-5
TGCAGTGCTAGAGGTTACCAGACCAATCAGCCCCAGCATTTT
CSARGYQTNQPQHF
>.|many|TRBV6-1|TRBJ2-1
TGTGCCAGCAGGGACAGCTTACAAGAGCAGTTCTTC
CASRDSLQEQFF
>TRBD2|many|TRBV28|TRBJ2-7
TGTGCCAGCAGTTCACTAGGGGGACTAGCGGGAGGTAGGAACGAGCAGTACTTC
CASSSLGGLAGGRNEQYF
>.|many|TRBV5-1|TRBJ2-3
TGCGCCAGCAGCTTGGGACCTGGGGATGTGGATACGCAGTATTTT
CASSLGPGDVDTQYF
>TRBD1|many|TRBV2|TRBJ1-2
TGTGCCAGCAGATCCGGGACAGGGGTTGGCTATGGCTACACCTTC
CASRSGTGVGYGYTF
>.|many|TRBV18|TRBJ2-1
TGTGCCAGCTCACCGAATAGCGGAAGCTCCTACAATGAGCAGTTCTTC
CASSPNSGSSYNEQFF
>.|few|TRBV20-1|TRBJ2-2
TGCAGTGCTAGAGATCAGGCAGGGTCGCTTACCGGGGAGCTGTTTTTT
CSARDQAGSLTGELFF
>.|many|TRBV12-3/TRBV12-4|TRBJ1-5
TGTGCCAGCAACCTCGGCCTTCAGCCCCAGCATTTT
CASNLGLQPQHF
>.|many|TRBV18|TRBJ2-7
TGTGCCAGCTCACCACAAAGCCTCGGGTACGAGCAGTACTTC
CASSPQSLGYEQYF
>TRBD1|many|TRBV10-2|TRBJ1-6
TGCGCCAGCAGAGGACAGGGCTCATACAATTCACCCCTCCACTTT
CASRGQGSYNSPLHF
>.|.|TRBV24-1|TRBJ2-5
TGTGCCACCAGTCCAGCGACAGCTTTTGGGGAGACCCAGTACTTC
CATSPATAFGETQYF
>.|few|TRBV5-4|TRBJ1-1
TGTGCCAGCAGCTTAGACTTTAGCCAGGGCGCGGGAGAGGACACTGAAGCTTTCTTT
CASSLDFSQGAGEDTEAFF
>TRBD1|many|TRBV28|TRBJ1-2
TGTGCCAGCAGTTCTCCCGGCCCGGGACAGAAGTATGGCTACACCTTC
CASSSPGPGQKYGYTF
>.|many|TRBV19|TRBJ2-7
TGTGCCAGTTCACGGGGCGGGGGCCAGAGCTCCTACGAGCAGTACTTC
CASSRGGGQSSYEQYF
>.|few|TRBV10-3|TRBJ1-1
TGTGCCATCAGTGTTCAGGGGATGAACACTGAAGCTTTCTTT
CAISVQGMNTEAFF
>TRBD2|.|TRBV2|TRBJ2-3
TGTGCCAGCAGTTCCGGACTAGCGGGTCCATATACGCAGTATTTT
CASSSGLAGPYTQYF
>TRBD1|few|TRBV20-1|TRBJ1-1
TGCAGTGCGGCGACAGGGGGTGGCACTGAAGCTTTCTTT
CSAATGGGTEAFF
>.|.|TRBV20-1|TRBJ2-2
TGCAGTGCCCTGGGTCGGGTAGCCGGGGAGCTGTTTTTT
CSALGRVAGELFF
>.|many|TRBV7-9|TRBJ1-1
TGTGCCAGCAGCCCCCGCTCGGTGCAGGGGTGGAACACTGAAGCTTTCTTT
CASSPRSVQGWNTEAFF
>.|many|TRBV4-2|TRBJ2-6
TGTGCCAGCAGCCAAGAGGGGTCTGGGGCCAACGTCCTGACTTTC
CASSQEGSGANVLTF
>.|.|TRBV2|TRBJ1-3
TGTGCCAGCATCGCAGGGGCCGCTGGAAACACCATATATTTT
CASIAGAAGNTIYF